The source of this TCR beta chain is a study of T cells in Graves' hyperthyroidism and ophthalmopathy (dated by TCRdb to the late 2010s). Background for the entire study: Peripheral blood was collected at initial diagnosis, before any treatment. Following sampling, methimazole starting at 30 mg daily was given to hyperthyroidism patients, and high-dose intravenous methylprednisolone was given to ophthalmopathy patients. A discovery cohort of about a hundred patients, roughly 43 with Graves' ophthalmopathy and approximately 60 with stable Graves' hyperthyroidism, was used to find distinguishing TCR V-J signatures. Whether ophthalmopathy could be predicted prospectively was tested in an independent validation cohort made up of under 20 hyperthyroidism patients plus 17 patients who later progressed to ophthalmopathy. In addition, the study compared T-cell repertoires in thyroid tissue and in blood from about six Graves' hyperthyroidism patients. TCR Vbeta CDR3 sequencing of roughly 140 peripheral blood samples (more than 40 ophthalmopathy, 75 hyperthyroidism and around 17 progressor patients) is reported in the paper. The approximately 98 discovery patients were randomly divided into training and test sets at a 7:3 ratio.

The TCR beta CDR3 regions were amplified from RNA transcripts. The TCR CDR3 was subjected to a first round of RT-PCR using the HTBI primer set and the Qiagen OneStep RT-PCR kit. A second multiplex PCR round built the libraries, followed by size selection and purification. Sequencing of the libraries was done on an Illumina HiSeq2000 using paired-end 100 bp reads. As for the authors' bioinformatics: SOAPnuke was used to process the raw data, throwing out any read that contained adapters or uncalled bases, had a mean Phred below 15, or lacked an exact constant-primer or identifier match. High-quality paired reads were merged with COPE v1.2.5, and unique nucleotide sequences were defined as clonotypes. Clonotypes were aligned to IMGT TRBV, TRBD and TRBJ reference segments using MiTCR v1.1. The analysis included only V-J combinations with a frequency above 0.0001, which together covered around 99% of the repertoires. The TCS score was defined as F50 (clonal expansion) divided by E x V (chaos), with BLOSUM62-based TCRdist calculated between CDR3 peptides within each V-J. Welch's t-statistics and random forest reduced 500 to 550 V-J features to 10 to 15, which were used in a naive Bayes classifier (R e1071). Through fastp at Q25 and MiXCR, TCRdb rebuilt clones from the public reads, retaining in-frame beta chains. Rows with a matching CDR3 protein are joined into one entry that keeps the most common DNA and genes. V and J calls and clone size were set by TCRdb, not the authors. For this sample there are 270,000 or so distinct CDR3 sequences; less than 30% appear just once. The leading ten clones occupy 20% to 30% of the sample.

The CDR3 holds 15 amino acids from the cysteine to the phenylalanine. CDR3 DNA is the only sequence kept; it has 45 bases, read in frame from the first base. V gives up 6 bases and J gives up 0 bases, and the segment between their germline ends measures 12 bases. The germline V gene (reference sequence) specifies DFQATT as CDR1 and SNEGSKA as CDR2. Study-wide conclusions, independent of this receptor: In validation, the model predicted progression to ophthalmopathy with 60% to 71% sensitivity and about 72% specificity, a median of 6.5 months before onset. Most expanded thyroid clonotypes (frequency above 0.001) were also found in blood, which suggests that blood repertoires may mirror thyroid immune responses. A model built on a 13 V-J signature distinguished ophthalmopathy from stable hyperthyroidism, reaching about 88% sensitivity and about 81% specificity in cross-validation and 80%/75% in testing. No statistical method was used to fix the sample size in advance, and group allocation was not hidden from the investigators.

The hyperthyroidism patients were between 18 and 65 years old and newly diagnosed, with a disease duration of less than 2 months. Patients with uncontrolled infections, other autoimmune diseases, pregnancy or lactation were excluded. Diagnoses were based on clinical symptoms, serum thyroxine and TRAb, thyroid ultrasound and orbital computed tomography. For progressor patients, blood was drawn at the first diagnosis of hyperthyroidism, before any ophthalmopathy symptoms had appeared. PBMCs were separated from 10 ml of fresh peripheral blood using Ficoll-Paque density gradient centrifugation. Progressor patients were defined as those initially diagnosed with Graves' hyperthyroidism in whom ophthalmopathy developed during follow-up. Total RNA was extracted with Trizol reagent, and quality was checked on an Agilent 2100 Bioanalyzer. Details on this clonotype: No cognate antigen has been identified for it. Within one base of it there is no much larger clone, and no base qualities were kept.

The chain is made from TRBV20-1 and TRBJ1-6; the D segment cannot be called with confidence. This sequence originates from a man between 35 and 55 years old with Graves' hyperthyroidism that later progressed to Graves' ophthalmopathy. Sequencing was done on a sample of blood. The DNA sequence is as follows: TGCAGTGCGACTTGGAGGAGCTCCTATAATTCACCCCTCCACTTT. Its protein is CSATWRSSYNSPLHF.